One and the same sample provided the 28 T cell receptor beta chains below, sequenced in a study of breast tumors, draining lymph nodes, adjacent tissues. TCRdb re-called the multiplex PCR reads with MiXCR, one entry per CDR3 protein. This table holds 15,000 to 20,000 distinct CDR3 sequences, about 45% found once. The sample consisted of breast tumor tissue. Receptor source: a female donor with breast cancer. Some clones in this sample may be carry-over from other donors' samples.

The rearrangement links TRBV6-4 to TRBJ2-3, with TRBD2 matching 12 bases. CDR3 length: 14 amino acids. The germline V gene encodes CDR1 MRHNA and CDR2 SNTAGT. The junction had 3 bases not matched to a gene; V was cut back by 5 bases and J by 6 bases. The chain's CDR3 is CASSSSGRADTQYF. CDR3 DNA: TGTGCCAGCAGTTCTAGCGGGAGGGCGGATACGCAGTATTTT.

At least ten counts were recorded for this clonotype. The V call is TRBV28, the J call TRBJ2-7; 14 nucleotides agree with TRBD2. This CDR3 region has 17 residues. Germline V gene data show CDR1 as MDHEN and CDR2 as SYDVKM. The trim removed 5 bases at V and 5 bases at J, leaving 11 bases unmatched. CDR3 amino acids: CASSPKSGTSGRHEQYF. In nucleotides, the CDR3 is TGTGCCAGCAGTCCAAAATCCGGGACTAGCGGGAGACACGAGCAGTACTTC.

This clonotype has at least ten counts. The chain has TRBV6-2 or TRBV6-3 and TRBJ1-5; tentative D call: TRBD1 (5 bases). The germline V gene has CDR1 MNHEY and CDR2 SVGEGT. The CDR3 contains 15 residues. Trimming took 7 bases from V and 6 from J, leaving 19 bases between them. CDR3 loop: CASTPRGKAGQPQHF. The CDR3 region has the DNA TGTGCCAGCACCCCCCGGGGGAAGGCGGGTCAGCCCCAGCATTTT.

The CDR3 DNA reads TGTGCCACCAGTGATGGCGGGGGGGTCACAGATACGCAGTATTTT. Its translation: CATSDGGGVTDTQYF. This chain connects TRBV24-1 to TRBJ2-3; 9 bases match TRBD2. The CDR3 sequence is 15 residues long. After removal of 3 bases from V and 2 bases from J, the junction contained 2 bases not matched to a gene. The germline CDR1 and CDR2 sequences are KGHDR and SFDVKD.

This clonotype was detected ten times or more. The V call is TRBV6-6, the J call TRBJ2-1, with D unresolved. The CDR3 is made up of 11 amino acids. Trimming removed 0 bases from V and 10 bases from J, with 4 bases in between. CDR1 and CDR2 from the germline V gene are MNHNY and SVGAGI (reference sequence). The CDR3, as DNA: TGTGCCAGCAGTTACTCGGTAGAGCAGTTCTTC. Amino acid sequence: CASSYSVEQFF.

Concerning this clonotype: The germline gene is not matched at one end of the junction; a read error may be the cause. The CDR3 sequence: CSASTGRKYNEQLF. CDR3 nucleotides: TGCAGTGCTAGTACCGGGCGTAAGTACAATGAGCAGCTCTTC. This chain connects TRBV20-1 to TRBJ2-1, with D hard to call. This CDR3 is 14 amino acids long. Germline CDR1 and CDR2: DFQATT and SNEGSKA (reference sequence).

This clonotype qualifies as medium-sized. The chain carries TRBV6-5 and TRBJ1-6; D possibly corresponds to TRBD1 (6 bases). The germline V and J ends were trimmed by 0 bases and 6 bases, with 12 bases remaining between them. Per germline, CDR1 MNHEY and CDR2 SVGAGI. The CDR3 length is 16 residues. CDR3 DNA: TGTGCCAGCAGTTACTCAACAGGGAGACGTAATTCACCCCTCCACTTT. Translated: CASSYSTGRRNSPLHF.

On this clonotype: A junction end diverges from the germline sequence, so it may reflect a read error. CDR3 region: CSALRDSIEPFF. As DNA, the CDR3 is TGCAGCGCCCTCCGGGACTCGATTGAGCCATTTTTC. The chain links TRBV29-1 to TRBJ2-1; D might be TRBD2 (6 bases). CDR3 size: 12 residues. From germline, CDR1 is SQVTM and CDR2 ANQGSEA.

By share, this clonotype ranks as medium-sized. This chain links TRBV12-3 or TRBV12-4 with TRBJ1-2, with a tentative D call TRBD1 (6 bases). This CDR3 is built from 11 residues. The ends were cut back, 6 bases at V and 6 bases at J, with 8 bases in the middle. The CDR3 nucleotides are TGTGCCAGCAGGGGACATCATGGCTACACCTTC. It is translated as CASRGHHGYTF.

This clonotype was observed at least ten times. A much larger clonotype is one base distant, so this may be a read error. CDR3 protein: CSAGKTGGGTEQYF. In DNA form, the CDR3 reads TGCAGTGCTGGGAAGACAGGGGGTGGCACCGAGCAGTACTTC. The V call is TRBV20-1, the J call TRBJ2-7; 9 bases map to TRBD1. CDR1 and CDR2 (germline): DFQATT, SNEGSKA (reference sequence). The CDR3 is made up of 14 amino acids. Germline trimming cut 5 bases from V and 6 bases from J; bases unmatched to any gene: 11.

This sequence joins TRBV2 and TRBJ1-2; 7 bases align to TRBD1. Germline values: CDR1 SNHLY, CDR2 FYNNEI. The junction had 6 bases not matched to a gene; V was cut back by 8 bases and J by 3 bases. This CDR3 has 13 amino acids. As DNA, the CDR3 is TGTGCCAGCGCAGAGAGGGGGCACTATGGCTACACCTTC. Its protein is CASAERGHYGYTF. The full variable domain, in which reference TRBV2 and TRBJ1-2 provide the parts outside the CDR3, is EPEVTQTPSHQVTQMGQEVILRCVPISNHLYFYWYRQILGQKVEFLVSFYNNEISEKSEIFDDQFSVERPDGSNFTLKIRSTKLEDSAMYFCASAERGHYGYTFGSGTRLTVV.

The CDR3 loop reads CAWSPSGSYEQYF. CDR3 DNA: TGTGCCTGGAGCCCTAGCGGGTCGTACGAGCAGTACTTC. This chain joins TRBV30 and TRBJ2-7; 8 nucleotides agree with TRBD2. This CDR3 is built from 13 residues. CDR1 and CDR2 (germline): GTSNPN, SVGIG (reference sequence). V shed 3 bases, J shed 4 bases, and the junction held 5 bases outside the gene matches.

CDR3 nucleotides: TGTGCCAGCAGCTTAGGACGGAATCGTCCCGGGGAGCTGTTTTTT. Its protein product is CASSLGRNRPGELFF. V is TRBV7-6 and J is TRBJ2-2; D is unclear. Looked up from germline, CDR1 is SGHVS and CDR2 is FNYEAQ. V was shortened by 1 base and J by 6 bases, with 12 bases between the two germline ends. The CDR3 loop spans 15 amino acids.

This chain joins TRBV12-3 or TRBV12-4 and TRBJ2-2; 12 bases match TRBD2. Trimming at V came to 1 base and at J to 6 bases, leaving 0 bases not matched to a gene. CDR3 length equals 15 residues. CDR3 sequence: CASSLGTSGAGELFF. The CDR3 bases are TGTGCCAGCAGTTTAGGGACTAGCGGGGCCGGGGAGCTGTTTTTT.

This clonotype has a count of ten or more. The chain employs TRBV28 and TRBJ2-6, with 10 bases lining up with TRBD1. This CDR3 is built from 18 residues. CDR1 is MDHEN, CDR2 SYDVKM, per germline. Losses at the gene ends were 4 bases for V and 0 bases for J; bases not matched to a gene: 6. CDR3 in DNA: TGTGCCAGCAGTTCCAGACAGGGGGCTTACTCTGGGGCCAACGTCCTGACTTTC. As protein: CASSSRQGAYSGANVLTF. Based on the CDR3 plus reference TRBV28 and TRBJ2-6, the full variable domain is DVKVTQSSRYLVKRTGEKVFLECVQDMDHENMFWYRQDPGLGLRLIYFSYDVKMKEKGDIPEGYSVSREKKERFSLILESASTNQTSMYLCASSSRQGAYSGANVLTFGAGSRLTVL.

At least ten counts were recorded for this clonotype. The rearrangement links TRBV28 to TRBJ1-2, with D maybe TRBD1 (6 bases). Deletions cut 4 bases from V and 7 bases from J, with 22 bases between. The germline V gene has CDR1 MDHEN and CDR2 SYDVKM. CDR3 length: 16 amino acids. The CDR3: CASSSQLVGALSGYTF. The CDR3 DNA reads as TGTGCCAGCAGTTCCCAGCTGGTGGGGGCGCTGAGTGGCTACACCTTC.

The rearrangement links TRBV20-1 to TRBJ2-5, with D perhaps matching TRBD2 (5 bases). Trimming took off 8 bases at V and 5 bases at J, with 9 bases between the two ends. The V gene's germline CDR1 is DFQATT and CDR2 SNEGSKA (reference sequence). The CDR3 is 10 residues long. The CDR3 region is CSFPGETQYF. The CDR3 DNA reads TGCAGTTTCCCGGGGGAGACCCAGTACTTC.

The rearrangement uses TRBV6-2 or TRBV6-3 and TRBJ1-6; 10 bases fit TRBD1. V gave up 7 bases and J gave up 8 bases; unmatched junction bases: 5. The CDR3 sequence is 14 residues long. Germline lookup yields CDR1 MNHEY and CDR2 SVGEGT. The CDR3 region has the DNA TGTGCCAGCACCCGACAGGGGGCGCATTCACCCCTCCACTTT. Translating it yields CASTRQGAHSPLHF.

Here the CDR3 reads CASIHGSGRGPAFF. CDR3 sequence (DNA): TGTGCCAGTATCCACGGGTCAGGCAGGGGGCCGGCTTTCTTT. The chain uses TRBV19 and TRBJ1-1; 8 bases are a match to TRBD1. Trimming at V came to 7 bases and at J to 11 bases, leaving 15 bases not matched to a gene. Germline values: CDR1 LNHDA, CDR2 SQIVND (reference sequence). This CDR3 has 14 residues.

The table lists this clonotype with many counts. A read error may explain this, as a much larger clone is one base away. The rearrangement links TRBV6-7 to TRBJ2-7, with 7 bases aligning to TRBD1. TRBV6-7 is reported as an ORF; its role is uncertain. J gave up 3 bases and V 7 bases, and 9 bases lay outside the gene matches. The CDR3 is 14 residues long. This CDR3 reads CASKQGDRHYEQYF. The CDR3 DNA follows: TGTGCCAGCAAGCAGGGGGACAGACACTACGAGCAGTACTTC.

At least ten counts were recorded for this clonotype. The chain combines TRBV30 with TRBJ1-2; 7 nucleotides align to TRBD1. CDR3 size: 14 residues. The germline CDR1 and CDR2 sequences are GTSNPN and SVGIG (reference sequence). V gave up 2 bases and J gave up 4 bases; unmatched junction bases: 7. Here the CDR3 DNA reads TGTGCCTGGAGTAGGGACAGTCAGGGCTATGGCTACACCTTC. Translation gives CAWSRDSQGYGYTF.

The V and J genes are TRBV7-2 and TRBJ2-7, with D possibly being TRBD1 (6 bases). CDR1 and CDR2 from the germline V gene are SGHTA and FQGNSA. V was pared by 5 bases and J by 0 bases, with 14 bases between. The CDR3 spans 15 residues. This CDR3 is CASSHNQGSSYEQYF. CDR3 bases: TGTGCCAGCAGCCACAACCAGGGGAGCTCCTACGAGCAGTACTTC.

A single count supports this clonotype. The chain is built from TRBV6-6 and TRBJ2-7, with unresolved D. Germline values: CDR1 MNHNY, CDR2 SVGAGI (reference sequence). V shed 5 bases and J shed 1 base, with 15 bases lying between them. This CDR3 is 15 amino acids long. In nucleotides, the CDR3 is TGTGCCAGCAGTCAGCCCCTGGGCGGATCCTACGAGCAGTACTTC. Its protein is CASSQPLGGSYEQYF.

This clonotype qualifies as medium-sized (0.01 to 0.1%). This chain connects TRBV2 to TRBJ1-2; D uncertain. Germline CDR1 SNHLY, CDR2 FYNNEI. This CDR3 has 15 amino acids. Trimming shortened V by 3 bases and J by 0 bases, and 11 bases separated the two germline ends. In DNA form, the CDR3 reads TGTGCCAGCAGTGATGGATTGGGTTCTAACTATGGCTACACCTTC. This sequence encodes CASSDGLGSNYGYTF.

This chain links TRBV18 with TRBJ1-2; TRBD1 agrees at 8 bases. Germline V gene sequence: CDR1 KGHSH, CDR2 LQKENI. CDR3 size: 16 residues. V was clipped by 3 bases and J by 4 bases; unmatched bases: 10. The CDR3 is CASSPSSTGAGYGYTF. In DNA form, the CDR3 reads TGTGCCAGCTCACCGAGTTCGACAGGGGCTGGCTATGGCTACACCTTC.

The chain links TRBV6-1 to TRBJ2-7, with D unresolved. V shed 6 bases and J shed 1 base, with 10 bases lying between them. CDR1 and CDR2 from the germline V gene are MNHNS and SASEGT. The CDR3 loop spans 13 amino acids. CDR3 sequence: CASRRRHSYEQYF. The CDR3 DNA sequence: TGTGCCAGCAGGCGCAGGCATTCCTACGAGCAGTACTTC.

This clonotype showed up many times. A much larger clone lies a single base off, so this may be a read error. The chain couples TRBV6-2 or TRBV6-3 to TRBJ2-7; 12 nucleotides line up with TRBD2. The CDR3 contains 15 residues. CDR1 is MNHEY and CDR2 is SVGEGT in the germline V gene. V was pared by 7 bases and J by 2 bases, with 6 bases of the junction left unmatched. This CDR3 reads CASKRTSGTTYEQYF. The CDR3 DNA follows: TGTGCCAGCAAACGGACTAGCGGGACAACCTACGAGCAGTACTTC.

At least ten counts were recorded for this clonotype. A much more abundant neighbour one base away suggests this may be a read error. J is TRBJ1-5 and V is TRBV12-3 or TRBV12-4, with TRBD1 matching over 7 bases. Trimming at V came to 3 bases and at J to 4 bases, leaving 6 bases not matched to a gene. The CDR3 is made up of 15 amino acids. This chain's CDR3 is CASSFDRERNQPQHF. CDR3 coding DNA: TGTGCCAGCAGTTTCGACAGGGAACGGAATCAGCCCCAGCATTTT.